What follows is one TCR beta chain and its context. The entry originates in a study of blood T cell repertoires in COVID-19. The CDR3 extends over 14 amino acids. Germline CDR1 SGHTA, CDR2 FQGTGA. V lost 2 bases to trimming and J lost 5 bases, with 12 bases between them. The protocol was immunoSEQ multiplex PCR, while the TCRdb copy is restricted to in-frame clones and leaves out a portion. Altogether about 160,000 clones are present, more than 70% being singletons, with the ten largest covering 4.5% to 7.5%. The material sequenced was PBMCs or T cells enriched from blood (not recorded which). The TCR was taken from a middle-aged man who had recovered from COVID-19. The rearrangement links TRBV7-3 to TRBJ2-5, with D tentatively TRBD2 (5 bases). CDR3 in DNA: TGTGCCAGCAGCTTAGGGAGTCCCGGGGAGACCCAGTACTTC. It is translated as CASSLGSPGETQYF. The whole variable domain, remainder taken from reference TRBV7-3 and TRBJ2-5, is GAGVSQTPSNKVTEKGKYVELRCDPISGHTALYWYRQSLGQGPEFLIYFQGTGAADDSGLPNDRFFAVRPEGSVSTLKIQRTERGDSAVYLCASSLGSPGETQYFGPGTRLLVL.